This TCR beta chain comes out of a study of cytomegalovirus exposure and HLA in healthy donors. Study observations and caveats: The study reported that TCR beta sequences accurately predicted HLA-A and HLA-B alleles in most subjects.

Per germline, CDR1 LGHNA and CDR2 YNFKEQ. The V segment lost 0 bases and the J segment 4 bases; nucleotides outside the gene matches: 7. The CDR3 consists of 16 residues. Concerning this clone: As yet, its antigen is unknown.

Primers for the PCR totalled 60 Vbeta and 13 Jbeta. The method was immunoSEQ multiplex PCR; TCRdb's version includes in-frame clones alone and lacks a portion of them. The sample has 110,000 or so clones; under 70% are singletons. V usage is TRBV4-2 and J usage is TRBJ2-3, with 7 bases matching TRBD2. The sequence was obtained from a man between 18 and 29 years old in good health and CMV-seropositive. The sequenced material came from PBMCs. This chain's CDR3 is CASSQEPHSGADTQYF. The CDR3, as DNA: TGTGCCAGCAGCCAAGAGCCCCACAGCGGGGCAGATACGCAGTATTTT.